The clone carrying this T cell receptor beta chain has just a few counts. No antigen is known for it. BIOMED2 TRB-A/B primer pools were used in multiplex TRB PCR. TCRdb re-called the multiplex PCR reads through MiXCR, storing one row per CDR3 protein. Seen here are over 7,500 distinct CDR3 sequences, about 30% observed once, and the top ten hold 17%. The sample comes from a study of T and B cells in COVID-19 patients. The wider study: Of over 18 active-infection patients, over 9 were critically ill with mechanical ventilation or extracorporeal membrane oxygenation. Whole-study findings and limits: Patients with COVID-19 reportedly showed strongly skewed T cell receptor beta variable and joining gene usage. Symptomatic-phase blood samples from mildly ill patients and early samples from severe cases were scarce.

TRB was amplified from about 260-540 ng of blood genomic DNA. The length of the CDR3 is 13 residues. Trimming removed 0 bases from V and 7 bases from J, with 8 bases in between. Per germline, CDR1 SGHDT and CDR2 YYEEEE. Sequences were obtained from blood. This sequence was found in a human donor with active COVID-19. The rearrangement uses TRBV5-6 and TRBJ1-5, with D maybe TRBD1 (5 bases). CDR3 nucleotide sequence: TGTGCCAGCAGCTTGGGGGGCCGGCAGCCCCAGCATTTT. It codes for CASSLGGRQPQHF.